Reported below is one T cell receptor beta chain. Antigen specificity is unknown. The CDR3 is made up of 14 amino acids. CDR1 and CDR2 (germline): GTSNPN, SVGIG (reference sequence). V lost 8 bases, J lost 0 bases, and 7 bases stayed unmatched. This entry belongs to a study of cytomegalovirus exposure and HLA in healthy donors. 60 Vbeta and 13 Jbeta primers were used in PCR. Generated by immunoSEQ multiplex PCR, the TCRdb table keeps only in-frame clones and is missing some. The sample comprises under 200,000 clones, about four fifths of which are singletons, and around 1.5% rests with the top ten. Study outcomes and limitations: Per published accounts, TCR beta sequences correctly predicted the HLA-A and HLA-B alleles of most subjects.

This clonotype was obtained from a male donor in good health and CMV-seronegative. V gene TRBV30 combines with J gene TRBJ2-3; 8 nucleotides agree with TRBD2. Source material: PBMCs. CDR3 sequence reads: CAGRASGSTDTQYF. Here the CDR3 DNA reads TGTGCCGGAAGGGCTAGCGGGAGCACAGATACGCAGTATTTT.